Below are 9 T cell receptor beta chains sequenced from a single sample in a study of blood T cell repertoires in COVID-19. Assay: immunoSEQ multiplex PCR; the TCRdb copy retains only in-frame clones and omits some. Among 59,000 or so clones listed, more than 75% were seen once. What was sequenced was peripheral blood. The source of these receptors is a man in his sixties with acute or convalescent COVID-19.

The chain recombines TRBV14 with TRBJ2-3, with D possibly TRBD2 on 7 matching bases. The CDR3 length is 16 residues. Germline values: CDR1 SGHDN, CDR2 FVKESK. V dropped 3 bases and J dropped 4 bases, with 17 bases sitting between them. CDR3 coding DNA: TGTGCCAGCAGCCAGAGAGGAGGGGGGGGCGCAGATACGCAGTATTTT. Protein: CASSQRGGGGADTQYF.

The chain employs TRBV5-6 and TRBJ1-2; D might be TRBD1 (5 bases). The V gene's germline CDR1 is SGHDT and CDR2 YYEEEE. The CDR3 has 14 amino acids. V was trimmed by 4 bases and J by 4 bases, leaving 14 bases between them. For the CDR3, the DNA is TGTGCCAGCAGCCACACGACAGCTTTCTATGGCTACACCTTC. This gives the protein CASSHTTAFYGYTF.

The chain's CDR3 is CASSVGQGNYNSPLHF. The CDR3 nucleotides are TGTGCCAGCAGTGTGGGACAGGGCAACTATAATTCACCCCTCCACTTT. V is TRBV2 and J is TRBJ1-6, with TRBD1 matching 9 bases. Per germline, CDR1 SNHLY and CDR2 FYNNEI. The CDR3 is 16 residues long. The junction had 4 bases not matched to a gene; V was cut back by 4 bases and J by 3 bases. Full variable domain (remainder filled in from reference TRBV2 and TRBJ1-6): EPEVTQTPSHQVTQMGQEVILRCVPISNHLYFYWYRQILGQKVEFLVSFYNNEISEKSEIFDDQFSVERPDGSNFTLKIRSTKLEDSAMYFCASSVGQGNYNSPLHFGNGTRLTVT.

This clone has more than one count but fewer than ten. This sequence joins TRBV12-3 or TRBV12-4 and TRBJ1-2; no firm D call. V dropped 5 bases and J dropped 8 bases, with 12 bases sitting between them. This CDR3 has 12 residues. The CDR3 region has the DNA TGTGCCAGCAGTGAGGCGGTGGAAGGCTACACCTTC. Its translation: CASSEAVEGYTF.

This clone was recorded once. CDR3 amino acids: CASSRRQGYEQYF. The CDR3 DNA reads TGTGCCAGCAGCCGGAGACAGGGGTACGAGCAGTACTTC. The chain recombines TRBV3-1 (or the pseudogene TRBV3-2) with TRBJ2-7; the match to TRBD1 covers 8 bases. Germline V gene sequence: CDR1 LGHDT, CDR2 YNNKEL (reference sequence). The CDR3 is 13 amino acids. J lost 4 bases, V lost 4 bases, and 3 bases had no gene match.

The CDR3 DNA follows: TGTGCCAGCAGTTACTCGGGTGGGCCCGGAAACACCATATATTTT. Residues: CASSYSGGPGNTIYF. This rearrangement joins TRBV6-5 to TRBJ1-3; D uncertain. Trimming removed 0 bases from V and 4 bases from J, with 10 bases in between. Germline-derived CDR1 and CDR2 are MNHEY and SVGAGI. The CDR3 length is 15 residues.

The CDR3 DNA reads TGTGCCAGCAACCTTCAGGGGGCAGCAAACACCGGGGAGCTGTTTTTT. Its protein is CASNLQGAANTGELFF. The chain recombines TRBV7-8 with TRBJ2-2, with 8 nucleotides matching TRBD1. With V trimmed by 7 bases and J by 2 bases, 9 bases remained unmatched. The CDR3 sequence is 16 residues long. The germline V gene has CDR1 SGHVS and CDR2 FQNEAQ. Full variable domain (missing parts from reference TRBV7-8 and TRBJ2-2): GAGVSQSPRYKVAKRGQDVALRCDPISGHVSLFWYQQALGQGPEFLTYFQNEAQLDKSGLPSDRFFAERPEGSVSTLKIQRTQQEDSAVYLCASNLQGAANTGELFFGEGSRLTVL.

The chain uses TRBV3-1 (or the pseudogene TRBV3-2) and TRBJ2-7; 9 positions agree with TRBD1. The CDR3 totals 13 residues. CDR1 LGHDT and CDR2 YNNKEL come from the germline V gene (reference sequence). V was clipped by 6 bases and J by 9 bases; unmatched bases: 9. The CDR3 coding sequence is TGTGCCAGCAGTCATGGACAGGGGAAAGGGCAGTACTTC. Translation: CASSHGQGKGQYF.

The gene calls are TRBV12-3 or TRBV12-4 and TRBJ2-1; TRBD1 is a possible D gene (6 bases). The CDR3 consists of 12 residues. Between the trimmed V and J ends, which lost 5 bases and 10 bases, there was a span of 12 bases. DNA of the CDR3: TGTGCCAGCAGTAAGGGGACACACGAGCAGTTCTTC. Translation: CASSKGTHEQFF.